These T cell receptor beta chains were read from a single sample in a study of cytotoxic CD8 clonotypes in ibrutinib-treated CLL. Assay: immunoSEQ multiplex PCR; the TCRdb copy retains only in-frame clones and omits some. The data contain about 92,000 clones, 75% to 80% of them singletons. This specimen consisted of PBMCs, obtained after 24 months of ibrutinib treatment. The receptor source for this set is a human donor with chronic lymphocytic leukemia. The CDR3 runs from the conserved cysteine through the conserved F or W.

j_call v_call cdr3_aa
TRBJ1-6 TRBV30 CAWATGLNSPLHF
TRBJ2-1 TRBV29-1 CSVRGNSYNEQFF
TRBJ2-5 TRBV5-4 CASSLGDRVQETQYF
TRBJ2-1 TRBV5-1 CASSLDGGSYNEQFF
TRBJ2-5 TRBV28 CASSLSTLESGTQYF
TRBJ2-3 TRBV19 CASSIGGYRRGLRTDTQYF
TRBJ2-1 TRBV27 CASRNRGTYNEQFF
TRBJ1-2 TRBV27 CASSTSLVDGYTF
TRBJ2-3 TRBV11-2 CASSPLGSGRTDTQYF
TRBJ2-1 TRBV4-1 CASSSGVPSSYNEQFF
TRBJ2-5 TRBV27 CASSPGTRGETQYF
TRBJ1-2 TRBV11-2 CASSREPGRSYGYTF
TRBJ1-5 TRBV4-3 CASSQTDRDNQPQHF
TRBJ2-7 TRBV29-1 CSPKLGEAFYEQYF
TRBJ2-2 TRBV5-1 CASSWQVADTGELFF
TRBJ2-1 TRBV7-2 CASSLTGYNEQFF
TRBJ2-3 TRBV18 CASSPLSTDTQYF
TRBJ2-5 TRBV4-3 CASSQDLRQGGMETQYF
TRBJ2-7 TRBV28 CASSHPPAVYEQYF
TRBJ2-3 TRBV5-4 CASSQGRLADYSSTDTQYF
TRBJ1-6 TRBV5-4 CASSLSAGRNSPLHF
TRBJ2-1 TRBV19 CASSSVGSSYNEQFF
TRBJ1-1 TRBV5-4 CASSTPTGETEAFF
TRBJ2-7 TRBV7-9 CASSHDRAEQYF
TRBJ2-7 TRBV4-2 CASSQETYTYEQYF
TRBJ1-4 TRBV2 CASSANRGKLFF
TRBJ2-7 TRBV18 CASSPPGLVYEQYF
TRBJ2-1 TRBV5-1 CASSRGRGVSGPYNEQFF
TRBJ2-6 TRBV18 CASSPQWSGGGANVLTF
TRBJ1-2 TRBV13 CASRGGRQGRSYGYTF
TRBJ2-3 TRBV5-1 CASSFRAGGADTQYF
TRBJ2-1 TRBV27 CASSPWTSGDNEQFF
TRBJ2-5 TRBV7-2 CASSLARTSGQETQYF
TRBJ2-2 TRBV6-6 CASSYEGATTGELFF
TRBJ2-1 TRBV7-2 CASSPLYNEQFF
TRBJ2-5 TRBV7-2 CASSLAPRGRAQETQYF
TRBJ1-4 TRBV6-1 CASRTGTANEKLFF
TRBJ2-2 TRBV6-5 CASSYLGTSFPGELFF
TRBJ2-5 TRBV5-1 CARETQYF
TRBJ1-1 TRBV10-3 CAISAPGTENTEAFF
TRBJ1-1 TRBV5-4 CASSFPGGAEAFF
TRBJ2-2 TRBV15 CATSRVGDTANTGELFF
TRBJ1-1 TRBV18 CASSLGTGGNTEAFF
TRBJ1-2 TRBV11-2 CASSSEWDTDNYGYTF
TRBJ2-5 TRBV14 CASSLGTVSQETQYF
TRBJ1-2 TRBV28 CASSLDRLVINYGYTF
TRBJ2-7 TRBV4-1 CASSRGAGVSEQYF
TRBJ2-7 TRBV18 CASSPGTGTYEQYF
TRBJ2-7 TRBV6-5 CASSYTRDRRHEQYF
TRBJ1-1 TRBV10-3 CAISVNREGWAFF
TRBJ2-7 TRBV7-8 CASSGGTGSYEQYF
TRBJ2-1 TRBV20-1 CSAPRYNEQFF
TRBJ1-2 TRBV19 CAVRLSYGYTF
TRBJ1-2 TRBV18 CASSLKVDYGYTF
TRBJ1-6 TRBV9 CASSVVGGKNSPLHF